The 25 T cell receptor beta chains listed next were all sequenced from one sample in a study of beta chain features in type 1 diabetes. Expressed TCRB transcripts were sequenced because the isolated RNA had all been reverse transcribed beforehand. The assay was immunoSEQ multiplex PCR, and TCRdb's table has in-frame clones only and misses some. The table lists a few hundred thousand clones, over 12% of them singletons. Sequenced: naive CD4+ T cells from blood. The receptors stem from a woman aged 18-29 years in good health.

This clone was seen a few times. The chain has TRBV5-4 and TRBJ1-1; D is unresolved. The V and J ends lost 0 bases and 7 bases respectively, with 13 bases between them. CDR1 SGHNT and CDR2 YYREEE come from the germline V gene (reference sequence). The CDR3 has 14 amino acids. The CDR3 protein is CASSLVPGNIEAFF. Written as DNA, the CDR3 is TGTGCCAGCAGCTTGGTGCCGGGGAATATTGAAGCTTTCTTT.

Only a few counts were recorded for this clone. At one end the junction does not follow the germline gene, possibly because of a read error. The chain couples TRBV20-1 to TRBJ2-1; D call uncertain. Per the germline V gene, CDR1 is DFQATT and CDR2 is SNEGSKA (reference sequence). The CDR3 length is 8 residues. CDR3 residues: CNYNEQFF. Written as DNA, the CDR3 is TGTAACTACAATGAGCAGTTCTTC.

The chain employs TRBV28 and TRBJ2-5; weak D call: TRBD1 (6 bases). With 6 bases removed from V and 3 bases from J, the gap between germline ends came to 17 bases. CDR3 length: 15 amino acids. The V gene's germline CDR1 is MDHEN and CDR2 SYDVKM. DNA for the CDR3: TGTGCCAGCAGAACCGCCGGGACACGGAAAGAGACCCAGTACTTC. This encodes CASRTAGTRKETQYF.

The gene calls are TRBV5-1 and TRBJ1-5; TRBD1 matches 10 bases. Trimming cost V 1 base and J 9 bases; bases outside gene matches: 10. This CDR3 spans 16 amino acids. Germline CDR1 SGHRS, CDR2 YFSETQ. This CDR3 is CASSLTTGTGVVPQHF. CDR3 nucleotide sequence: TGCGCCAGCAGCTTGACGACCGGGACAGGGGTTGTGCCCCAGCATTTT.

The chain employs TRBV4-3 and TRBJ1-2; possible D gene TRBD1, 5 bases. Trimming cost V 6 bases and J 3 bases, with 14 bases left between them. The germline gives CDR1 LGHNA, CDR2 YSLEER. There are 14 residues in the CDR3. CDR3 sequence (DNA): TGCGCCAGCAGACCAGGGTTCCAGGACTATGGCTACACCTTC. It specifies CASRPGFQDYGYTF.

The chain carries TRBV28 and TRBJ2-5, with a tentative D call TRBD2 (6 bases). V was trimmed by 5 bases and J by 9 bases, leaving 22 bases between them. The CDR3 has 15 amino acids. From germline, CDR1 is MDHEN and CDR2 SYDVKM. CDR3 sequence (DNA): TGTGCCAGCAGTCCCTTCGGGACCAGAAGGAGGGCCCAGTACTTC. It encodes CASSPFGTRRRAQYF.

This clone has more than one count but fewer than ten. V and J are TRBV4-2 and TRBJ2-7, with 7 bases that match TRBD2. V dropped 2 bases and J dropped 1; count of bases not matched to a gene: 5. This CDR3 is 15 amino acids long. Germline V gene lookup returns CDR1 LGHNA and CDR2 YNFKEQ. The CDR3 is CASSQRASGSYEQYF. CDR3 DNA: TGTGCCAGCAGCCAAAGGGCTAGCGGATCCTACGAGCAGTACTTC.

This clone was counted between two and nine times. This sequence joins TRBV5-4 and TRBJ1-5, with 9 bases identical to TRBD1. The germline gives CDR1 SGHNT, CDR2 YYREEE (reference sequence). The V segment lost 2 bases and the J segment 5 bases; nucleotides outside the gene matches: 5. The CDR3 has 15 amino acids. The DNA for the CDR3 is TGTGCCAGCAGCTTCGGGACAGGGTCGGATCAGCCCCAGCATTTT. It encodes CASSFGTGSDQPQHF.

This chain links TRBV30 with TRBJ2-7; perhaps TRBD2 as D (6 bases). The CDR3 is 14 amino acids. Germline CDR1 reads GTSNPN; CDR2 reads SVGIG (reference sequence). Trimming shortened V by 1 base and J by 3 bases, and 13 bases separated the two germline ends. The CDR3 DNA sequence: TGTGCCTGGAGTGCCTCGCGGGGAATCTACGAGCAGTACTTC. Encoded protein: CAWSASRGIYEQYF.

This clone came up a few times. The chain is built from TRBV5-1 and TRBJ2-3; D uncertain. CDR3 length equals 15 residues. CDR1 is SGHRS, CDR2 YFSETQ, per germline. Trimming removed 5 bases from V and 1 base from J, with 14 bases in between. The CDR3 DNA reads TGCGCCAGCAGTCCCTCACCGGTCGGCACAGATACGCAGTATTTT. It encodes CASSPSPVGTDTQYF.

The sample holds a few counts of this clone. The chain has TRBV6-6 and TRBJ1-2; TRBD1 agrees at 7 bases. Trimming at V came to 0 bases and at J to 7 bases, leaving 8 bases not matched to a gene. Germline CDR1 MNHNY, CDR2 SVGAGI (reference sequence). The CDR3 contains 15 residues. CDR3 region: CASSYSSGPGGGYTF. Written as DNA, the CDR3 is TGTGCCAGCAGTTACTCGTCCGGGCCAGGGGGTGGCTACACCTTC.

The chain employs TRBV9 and TRBJ2-7, with 8 nucleotides matching TRBD1. CDR1 and CDR2 (germline): SGDLS, YYNGEE. The junction had 9 bases not matched to a gene; V was cut back by 4 bases and J by 3 bases. CDR3 length: 15 residues. DNA of the CDR3: TGTGCCAGCAGCCCTCAAAGGACAGGGTTCTACGAGCAGTACTTC. Its translation: CASSPQRTGFYEQYF.

This clone has more than one count but fewer than ten. V usage is TRBV4-1 and J usage is TRBJ2-3; 9 nucleotides align to TRBD2. The CDR3 covers 17 residues. Germline-derived CDR1 and CDR2 are MGHRA and YSYEKL. The trim removed 0 bases at V and 4 bases at J, leaving 8 bases unmatched. CDR3 in amino acids: CASSQDSGSGGPDTQYF. In DNA form, the CDR3 reads TGCGCCAGCAGCCAAGATAGTGGTAGCGGGGGACCAGATACGCAGTATTTT.

The chain combines TRBV19 with TRBJ2-7, with 7 bases identical to TRBD2. Unmatched junction bases numbered 7, after V lost 3 bases and J lost 2 bases. The CDR3 runs to 15 residues. In germline, CDR1 is LNHDA, CDR2 SQIVND (reference sequence). DNA for the CDR3: TGTGCCAGTAGTATCGGCGGGAGAGGCCCCTACGAGCAGTACTTC. Its translation is CASSIGGRGPYEQYF.

This clone was detected a few times. The gene calls are TRBV4-3 and TRBJ2-7; tentative D call: TRBD1 (5 bases). This CDR3 comprises 13 residues. Germline loops: CDR1 LGHNA, CDR2 YSLEER. Trimming took off 2 bases at V and 7 bases at J, with 12 bases between the two ends. CDR3 nucleotides: TGCGCCAGCAGCCAAACCAGGGTTCGGGAGCAGTACTTC. Translated: CASSQTRVREQYF.

The chain uses TRBV30 and TRBJ2-4; tentatively, D is TRBD1 (5 bases). Trimming shortened V by 1 base and J by 2 bases, and 9 bases separated the two germline ends. The CDR3 consists of 14 residues. In germline, CDR1 is GTSNPN, CDR2 SVGIG (reference sequence). In DNA, the CDR3 is TGTGCCTGGAGTGGGTCAGGGACCAAAAACATTCAGTACTTC. This codes for CAWSGSGTKNIQYF.

The rearrangement uses TRBV29-1 and TRBJ2-5, with 9 bases fitting TRBD1. Looked up from germline, CDR1 is SQVTM and CDR2 is ANQGSEA. The CDR3 has 14 amino acids. The ends lost 7 bases at V and 5 bases at J; junction bases unmatched: 11. The CDR3 DNA is TGCAGCGGTTCAACGGACAGGGGTTCGGAGACCCAGTACTTC. This gives the protein CSGSTDRGSETQYF.

This sequence joins TRBV5-1 and TRBJ1-2; perhaps TRBD1 as D (6 bases). Looked up from germline, CDR1 is SGHRS and CDR2 is YFSETQ. The CDR3 consists of 13 residues. Trimming took 0 bases from V and 6 from J, leaving 9 bases between them. The CDR3 DNA is TGCGCCAGCAGCTTGGAGGGGGTGGATGGCTACACCTTC. This encodes CASSLEGVDGYTF.

V gene TRBV29-1 combines with J gene TRBJ2-5; D is possibly TRBD1 (5 bases). The CDR3 sequence is 15 residues long. The germline V and J ends were trimmed by 0 bases and 2 bases, with 13 bases remaining between them. Germline CDR1 and CDR2: SQVTM and ANQGSEA. The CDR3 DNA reads as TGCAGCGTTGAAGATGCAACAGGCAGACAAGAGACCCAGTACTTC. Encoded protein: CSVEDATGRQETQYF. Supplemented by reference TRBV29-1 and TRBJ2-5, the full variable domain reads SAVISQKPSRDICQRGTSLTIQCQVDSQVTMMFWYRQQPGQSLTLIATANQGSEATYESGFVIDKFPISRPNLTFSTLTVSNMSPEDSSIYLCSVEDATGRQETQYFGPGTRLLVL.

The chain combines TRBV18 with TRBJ1-1; possible D gene TRBD1, 6 bases. The CDR3 has 15 residues. Germline V gives CDR1 KGHSH, CDR2 LQKENI. Trimming pared 2 bases from V and 4 bases from J, leaving 14 bases between. CDR3 region: CASSPADRLGTEAFF. CDR3 in DNA: TGTGCCAGCTCACCAGCGGACAGACTGGGCACTGAAGCTTTCTTT.

The chain recombines TRBV15 with TRBJ2-1; D unclear. The germline V and J ends were trimmed by 0 bases and 7 bases, with 10 bases remaining between them. CDR1 and CDR2 from the germline V gene are LNHNV and YYDKDF (reference sequence). This CDR3 contains 14 residues. DNA of the CDR3: TGTGCCACCAGCAGAGATCGTGGCATAAATGAGCAGTTCTTC. Its translation: CATSRDRGINEQFF.

This chain connects TRBV29-1 to TRBJ1-2; D may be TRBD1 (5 bases). Trimming stripped 0 bases from V and 3 bases from J, with 17 bases between. The CDR3 has 16 amino acids. Germline loops: CDR1 SQVTM, CDR2 ANQGSEA. CDR3 in amino acids: CSVEDEVGQAHYGYTF. The CDR3 nucleotides read TGCAGCGTTGAAGATGAGGTGGGGCAGGCGCACTATGGCTACACCTTC.

This rearrangement joins TRBV7-9 to TRBJ2-7; 7 positions match TRBD1. The germline CDR1 and CDR2 sequences are SEHNR and FQNEAQ (reference sequence). The CDR3 consists of 13 residues. Unmatched junction bases numbered 7, after V lost 6 bases and J lost 5 bases. CDR3 region: CASRYRGRDEQYF. The CDR3 bases are TGTGCCAGCAGATACAGGGGACGGGACGAGCAGTACTTC.

In its sample, this clone was seen a few times. The junction differs from germline at one of its ends, possibly a read error. The rearrangement links TRBV5-1 to TRBJ2-7; tentative D call: TRBD2 (6 bases). Germline V CDR1 and CDR2: SGHRS, YFSETQ. This CDR3 comprises 13 residues. The CDR3 here is CASSLFEGGGGSF. DNA for the CDR3: TGCGCCAGCAGCTTGTTTGAGGGAGGTGGAGGATCCTTC.

The table lists this clone with a few counts. The rearrangement joins TRBV18 to TRBJ2-7, with D maybe TRBD2 (5 bases). The CDR3 sequence is 15 residues long. Germline CDR1 is KGHSH and CDR2 is LQKENI. The V end lost 0 bases, the J end lost 2 bases, and 11 bases lay between the germline ends. CDR3 DNA: TGTGCCAGCTCACCACCATCGCGGGCCGCCTACGAGCAGTACTTC. This translates into CASSPPSRAAYEQYF.